This TCR beta chain was found in a study of regulatory T cells in long-lasting Graves disease. Looking at the study overall: Graves' disease counted as persistent after over 5 years of antithyroid drugs with positive TSH receptor antibodies. Findings and limits, study-wide: Persistent Graves' patients showed reduced TCR diversity versus newly diagnosed patients. It was in persistent disease that TRBV28, TRBJ1-2 and TRBJ2-5 were favored.

Time point specified: persistent/refractory GD, antithyroid drugs over 5 years with positive TRAb. Researchers made the TCR library from RNA that was extracted from PBMCs. As a group, patients came from one endocrinology department in Xi'an, China. CDR3 size: 17 residues. V gave up 4 bases and J gave up 0 bases; unmatched junction bases: 10. Germline V gene sequence: CDR1 MNHEY, CDR2 SMNVEV (reference sequence). Relying on iRepertoire HTBI primers and Arm-PCR of CDR3 regions, the team built TCR beta libraries. One entry per CDR3 protein, called by TCRdb with MiXCR from the multiplex PCR reads. The sample holds roughly 400,000 distinct CDR3 sequences, over 20% seen once. Concerning this clonotype itself: Antigen unknown.

This TCR came from a female donor with Graves disease. Specimen: peripheral blood mononuclear cells (PBMCs), collected when the disease was refractory, from a patient treated with antithyroid drugs. The gene calls are TRBV27 and TRBJ1-1; 8 positions match TRBD1. CDR3 bases: TGTGCCAGCAGTTCTTACTCGGACAGGGCACTGAACACTGAAGCTTTCTTT. As protein: CASSSYSDRALNTEAFF.